The 30 T cell receptor beta chains presented below share a single source sample, sequenced in a study of neurological immune-mediated disorders. TCRdb called the 5' RACE reads again in MiXCR, with one record for every CDR3 protein. In the table there are 55,000 to 65,000 distinct CDR3 sequences, 3% to 4% of which are singletons. The sequencing input was PBMCs. Receptor source: a woman aged 50 to 60 with multiple sclerosis.

This clonotype occurred many times. The chain uses TRBV12-3 or TRBV12-4 and TRBJ2-1; no clear D gene. The CDR3 runs 15 residues. Between the trimmed V and J ends, which lost 0 bases and 6 bases, there was a span of 12 bases. The chain's CDR3 is CASSLAHQVLNEQFF. DNA for the CDR3: TGTGCCAGCAGTTTAGCGCACCAGGTACTCAATGAGCAGTTCTTC.

This clonotype has a count of ten or more. V gene TRBV25-1 combines with J gene TRBJ1-2; 7 bases match TRBD1. V was pared by 4 bases and J by 3 bases, with 8 bases of the junction left unmatched. Looked up from germline, CDR1 is MGHDK and CDR2 is SYGVNS. This CDR3 region has 15 residues. CDR3 residues: CASSGTNRGDYGYTF. CDR3 sequence (DNA): TGTGCCAGCAGTGGAACAAACAGGGGAGACTATGGCTACACCTTC.

This clonotype was seen many times. This chain links TRBV11-2 with TRBJ2-4, with no clear D. With 1 base removed from V and 7 bases from J, the gap between germline ends came to 8 bases. This CDR3 contains 13 residues. Germline CDR1 is SGHAT and CDR2 is FQNNGV. The CDR3 spells CASSLAGGNIQYF. The CDR3 nucleotides are TGTGCCAGCAGCTTAGCGGGTGGTAACATTCAGTACTTC.

This clonotype was counted a few times. This chain joins TRBV12-3 or TRBV12-4 and TRBJ2-5; no firm D call. V was pared by 6 bases and J by 3 bases, with 11 bases between. CDR3 length: 13 amino acids. Here the CDR3 reads CASSLDGEETQYF. DNA for the CDR3: TGTGCCAGCAGCCTGGACGGAGAAGAGACCCAGTACTTC.

This clonotype was seen at least ten times. This chain uses TRBV7-2 with TRBJ1-2; D possibly corresponds to TRBD1 (6 bases). V lost 5 bases and J lost 4, with 17 bases in between. This CDR3 is built from 15 residues. Germline V lookup: CDR1 SGHTA, CDR2 FQGNSA. CDR3 DNA sequence: TGTGCCAGCAGCCCCCGGGACACCTTAACCTATGGCTACACCTTC. It is translated as CASSPRDTLTYGYTF.

There are a few counts of this clonotype. V is TRBV15 and J is TRBJ1-1, with 7 bases that match TRBD1. CDR3 length: 15 residues. Unmatched junction bases numbered 7, after V lost 5 bases and J lost 1 base. Per germline, CDR1 LNHNV and CDR2 YYDKDF (reference sequence). The CDR3 DNA reads TGTGCCACCAGCCACGACAGGGCAACGAACACTGAAGCTTTCTTT. It is translated as CATSHDRATNTEAFF. Full variable domain (missing parts from reference TRBV15 and TRBJ1-1): DAMVIQNPRYQVTQFGKPVTLSCSQTLNHNVMYWYQQKSSQAPKLLFHYYDKDFNNEADTPDNFQSRRPNTSFCFLDIRSPGLGDTAMYLCATSHDRATNTEAFFGQGTRLTVV.

The sample holds many counts of this clonotype. The genes are TRBV20-1 and TRBJ2-3, with 8 bases lining up with TRBD2. Per germline, CDR1 DFQATT and CDR2 SNEGSKA (reference sequence). V trimming: 3 bases; J trimming: 5 bases; junction bases outside the gene matches: 4. The CDR3 runs 13 residues. CDR3 loop: CSASVAGRDTQYF. The CDR3 region has the DNA TGCAGTGCTAGCGTAGCGGGAAGAGATACGCAGTATTTT.

This clonotype showed up many times. The chain uses TRBV5-1 and TRBJ2-2; D may be TRBD1 (6 bases). Deletions cut 0 bases from V and 2 bases from J, with 14 bases between. CDR3 length: 17 residues. The germline V gene encodes CDR1 SGHRS and CDR2 YFSETQ. CDR3 sequence: CASSLGIKTGNTGELFF. The CDR3 coding sequence is TGCGCCAGCAGCTTGGGAATAAAGACAGGAAACACCGGGGAGCTGTTTTTT.

This clonotype was recorded many times. This chain links TRBV3-1 with TRBJ1-1, with D perhaps TRBD1 (5 bases). Trimming took off 7 bases at V and 10 bases at J, with 16 bases between the two ends. The CDR3 is made up of 12 amino acids. Germline V gene sequence: CDR1 LGHDT, CDR2 YNNKEL (reference sequence). This CDR3 is CASTSTGVGAFF. The CDR3 nucleotides read TGTGCCAGCACCTCCACGGGGGTTGGAGCTTTCTTT.

This clonotype was found many times. The J gene is TRBJ1-1, the V gene TRBV29-1; no firm D call. The V end was cut by 5 bases, the J end by 10 bases, with 14 bases between. Looked up from germline, CDR1 is SQVTM and CDR2 is ANQGSEA. The CDR3 has 11 residues. The CDR3 protein is CSVIGQRRAFF. DNA of the CDR3: TGCAGCGTTATTGGTCAGCGGCGAGCTTTCTTT.

This clonotype has at least ten counts. The genes are TRBV29-1 and TRBJ2-7, with 11 bases aligning to TRBD2. This CDR3 region has 14 residues. Unmatched junction bases numbered 5, after V lost 4 bases and J lost 3 bases. CDR1 is SQVTM, CDR2 ANQGSEA, per germline. CDR3 protein: CSVGLLAGGYEQYF. DNA for the CDR3: TGCAGCGTTGGGTTGCTAGCGGGAGGCTACGAGCAGTACTTC.

This clonotype has a count of ten or more. The CDR3 spells CASSLSVVSYEQYF. Here the CDR3 DNA reads TGTGCCAGCAGTTTATCGGTAGTGTCCTACGAGCAGTACTTC. The V and J genes are TRBV12-3 or TRBV12-4 and TRBJ2-7; no definite D call. This CDR3 is 14 amino acids long. V dropped 2 bases and J dropped 1 base, with 9 bases sitting between them.

There are many counts of this clonotype. The chain recombines TRBV13 with TRBJ2-7, with no clear D. The CDR3 is 14 amino acids. Deletions cut 0 bases from V and 7 bases from J, with 13 bases between. Germline V lookup: CDR1 PRHDT, CDR2 FYEKMQ (reference sequence). The DNA for the CDR3 is TGTGCCAGCAGCTTAGGCCCGGTCCTCTGGGAGCAGTACTTC. It codes for CASSLGPVLWEQYF. The full variable domain, rest sourced from reference TRBV13 and TRBJ2-7, is AAGVIQSPRHLIKEKRETATLKCYPIPRHDTVYWYQQGPGQDPQFLISFYEKMQSDKGSIPDRFSAQQFSDYHSELNMSSLELGDSALYFCASSLGPVLWEQYFGPGTRLTVT.

Ten or more counts support this clonotype. V usage is TRBV10-3 and J usage is TRBJ2-7; D gene ambiguous. V lost 8 bases, J lost 0 bases, and 8 bases lay in between. Germline V gene data show CDR1 as ENHRY and CDR2 as SYGVKD. CDR3 length equals 12 residues. The CDR3 loop reads CAIASSSYEQYF. DNA of the CDR3: TGTGCCATCGCATCATCCTCCTACGAGCAGTACTTC.

The sample holds many counts of this clonotype. The J gene is TRBJ2-3, the V gene TRBV5-1; D possibly matches TRBD1 or TRBD2 (5 bases each). Between the trimmed V and J ends, which lost 3 bases and 2 bases, there was a span of 7 bases. Germline-derived CDR1 and CDR2 are SGHRS and YFSETQ. The CDR3 totals 13 residues. CDR3 loop: CASSSGTTDTQYF. The CDR3 DNA reads as TGCGCCAGCAGCTCCGGGACCACAGATACGCAGTATTTT.

This clonotype has ten or more counts. The chain joins TRBV29-1 to TRBJ2-7; 7 nucleotides agree with TRBD2. CDR1 is SQVTM and CDR2 is ANQGSEA in the germline V gene. The CDR3 has 14 residues. V lost 3 bases and J lost 4; bases outside the gene matches: 9. The CDR3 is CSVEFSLGGYEQYF. CDR3 in DNA: TGCAGCGTTGAGTTCTCTTTGGGGGGGTACGAGCAGTACTTC.

This clonotype was recorded many times. The gene calls are TRBV29-1 and TRBJ1-2; a weak D match, TRBD1 (6 bases). Germline V gene data show CDR1 as SQVTM and CDR2 as ANQGSEA. CDR3 size: 14 residues. V lost 0 bases, J lost 2 bases, and 10 bases lay in between. CDR3 protein: CSVEEGTQNYGYTF. The CDR3 DNA reads as TGCAGCGTTGAAGAGGGGACACAGAACTATGGCTACACCTTC.

Many counts were recorded for this clonotype. CDR3 sequence: CASSSGKTGGANVLTF. Written as DNA, the CDR3 is TGCGCCAGCAGCTCCGGAAAGACAGGAGGGGCCAACGTCCTGACTTTC. This rearrangement joins TRBV5-1 to TRBJ2-6; D might be TRBD1 (6 bases). The V end lost 3 bases, the J end lost 4 bases, and 14 bases lay between the germline ends. The CDR3 spans 16 residues. Germline V gives CDR1 SGHRS, CDR2 YFSETQ.

This clonotype was recorded at least ten times. The V call is TRBV20-1, the J call TRBJ2-3; TRBD2 aligns across 11 bases. With V trimmed by 3 bases and J by 1 base, 6 bases remained unmatched. The CDR3 sequence is 16 residues long. CDR1 and CDR2 (germline): DFQATT, SNEGSKA (reference sequence). CDR3 nucleotide sequence: TGCAGTGCTAGGGGACAGGGACTAGCGGGCACAGATACGCAGTATTTT. The encoded protein is CSARGQGLAGTDTQYF.

This clonotype was recorded at least ten times. This CDR3 reads CASSPRTGGTTDTQYF. The CDR3 DNA sequence: TGTGCCAGCTCACCTCGCACAGGGGGAACAACAGATACGCAGTATTTT. V usage is TRBV18 and J usage is TRBJ2-3; TRBD1 aligns across 8 bases. The germline V gene encodes CDR1 KGHSH and CDR2 LQKENI. The J segment lost 3 bases and the V segment lost 3 bases, leaving 8 bases of the junction unmatched. CDR3 length: 16 residues. The full variable domain, its missing parts supplied by reference TRBV18 and TRBJ2-3, is NAGVMQNPRHLVRRRGQEARLRCSPMKGHSHVYWYRQLPEEGLKFMVYLQKENIIDESGMPKERFSAEFPKEGPSILRIQQVVRGDSAAYFCASSPRTGGTTDTQYFGPGTRLTVL.

In its sample, this clonotype was seen many times. The CDR3 DNA is TGTGCCAGCAACGAGGGGTCCGGTCAGCCCCAGCATTTT. Encoded protein: CASNEGSGQPQHF. V usage is TRBV6-2 or TRBV6-3 and J usage is TRBJ1-5; possibly TRBD1 for D (5 bases). CDR1 and CDR2 (germline): MNHEY, SVGEGT. V lost 7 bases and J 6 bases, leaving 13 bases between the germline ends. This CDR3 comprises 13 residues.

In its sample, this clonotype was seen a few times. J is TRBJ1-1 and V is TRBV5-1; no definite D call. The germline V gene encodes CDR1 SGHRS and CDR2 YFSETQ. V was pared by 2 bases and J by 5 bases, with 10 bases between. The CDR3 has 13 amino acids. As DNA, the CDR3 is TGCGCCAGCAGCTTCGGCGGTGGAACTGAAGCTTTCTTT. It codes for CASSFGGGTEAFF.

This clonotype was observed at least ten times. The J gene is TRBJ1-1, the V gene TRBV6-6, with D tentatively TRBD1 (6 bases). The V and J ends lost 7 bases and 11 bases respectively, with 14 bases between them. The CDR3 covers 11 residues. Germline loops: CDR1 MNHNY, CDR2 SVGAGI (reference sequence). The DNA for the CDR3 is TGTGCCAGCACCCTAGGGGGGGTTGCTTTCTTT. Protein sequence: CASTLGGVAFF.

This clonotype was counted at least ten times. The chain joins TRBV7-2 to TRBJ2-1; no reliable D call. The CDR3 loop spans 16 amino acids. CDR1 is SGHTA, CDR2 FQGNSA, per germline. V lost 3 bases and J lost 7, with 19 bases in between. The CDR3 DNA is TGTGCCAGCAGCTTGAGGAACACCCCGATGGGGAATGAGCAGTTCTTC. It codes for CASSLRNTPMGNEQFF.

This clonotype was counted many times. Germline is not matched at one junction end, which may reflect a read error. This sequence joins TRBV7-6 and TRBJ1-5, with 8 bases lining up with TRBD1. Germline CDR1 is SGHVS and CDR2 is FNYEAQ. The CDR3 consists of 14 residues. CDR3 sequence (DNA): TGTGTCAGCAGCCTAGACAGGGGCAGGAAGCCCCAGCATTTT. This translates into CVSSLDRGRKPQHF.

The CDR3 reads CAISEWAATGELFF. CDR3 coding DNA: TGTGCCATCAGTGAGTGGGCGGCGACCGGGGAGCTGTTTTTT. The chain has TRBV10-3 and TRBJ2-2; no reliable D call. V dropped 1 base and J dropped 5 bases, with 8 bases sitting between them. Germline CDR1 and CDR2: ENHRY and SYGVKD. The CDR3 has 14 amino acids.

The chain carries TRBV28 and TRBJ2-7; D uncertain. The germline V gene encodes CDR1 MDHEN and CDR2 SYDVKM. The CDR3 covers 11 residues. Trimming removed 3 bases at V and 5 bases at J, with 5 bases between. CDR3 DNA: TGTGCCAGCAGTTTTTTCGACGAGCAGTACTTC. This sequence encodes CASSFFDEQYF.

This chain links TRBV2 with TRBJ2-5, with a weak D call TRBD2 (5 bases). The germline V gene encodes CDR1 SNHLY and CDR2 FYNNEI. V was pared by 6 bases and J by 5 bases, with 16 bases between. CDR3 length equals 14 residues. This chain's CDR3 is CASSATGNGETQYF. In nucleotides, the CDR3 is TGTGCCAGCAGCGCGACGGGGAACGGGGAGACCCAGTACTTC.

Worth noting for this clonotype: A much larger clone is a single base away; this may be a read error. The chain combines TRBV3-1 with TRBJ1-1, with D possibly matching TRBD1 (6 bases). V shed 4 bases and J shed 6 bases, with 18 bases lying between them. The CDR3 runs to 15 residues. Germline loops: CDR1 LGHDT, CDR2 YNNKEL (reference sequence). In DNA, the CDR3 is TGTGCCAGCAGCCGACCTTACGACAGGCGGCCTGAAGCTTTCTTT. Translating it yields CASSRPYDRRPEAFF.

In this sample, this clonotype turned up many times. This chain uses TRBV5-1 with TRBJ2-3; possible D gene TRBD2, 5 bases. This CDR3 has 15 amino acids. Germline V lookup: CDR1 SGHRS, CDR2 YFSETQ. V shed 7 bases and J shed 0 bases, with 15 bases lying between them. This CDR3 reads CASRSPGVSTDTQYF. As DNA, the CDR3 is TGCGCCAGCCGTTCCCCCGGGGTAAGCACAGATACGCAGTATTTT.